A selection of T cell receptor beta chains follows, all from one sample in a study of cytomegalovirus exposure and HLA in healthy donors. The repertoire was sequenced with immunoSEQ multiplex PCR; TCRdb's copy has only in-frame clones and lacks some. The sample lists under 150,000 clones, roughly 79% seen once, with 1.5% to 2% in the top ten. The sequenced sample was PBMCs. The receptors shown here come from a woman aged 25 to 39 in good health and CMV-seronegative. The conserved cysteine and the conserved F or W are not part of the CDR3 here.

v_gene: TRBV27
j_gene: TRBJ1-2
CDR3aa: ASSLSADSLLSPNYGYT

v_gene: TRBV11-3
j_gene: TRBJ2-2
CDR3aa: ASSLDNWDRGMNTGELF

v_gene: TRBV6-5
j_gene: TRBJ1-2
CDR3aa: ASSTGQQNYGYT

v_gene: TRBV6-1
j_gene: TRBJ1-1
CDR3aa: ASSLGATGTEAF

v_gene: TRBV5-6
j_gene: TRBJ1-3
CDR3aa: ASSLAGPGNTIY

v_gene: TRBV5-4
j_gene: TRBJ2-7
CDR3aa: ASSSQTGIYYEQY

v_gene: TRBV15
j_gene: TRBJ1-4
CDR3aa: ATSARGAGQGRATNEKLF

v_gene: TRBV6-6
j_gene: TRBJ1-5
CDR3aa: ASSPRQSNQPQH

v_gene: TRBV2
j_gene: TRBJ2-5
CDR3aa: ASSDYVREETQY

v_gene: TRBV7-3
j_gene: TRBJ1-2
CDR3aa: ASRYPGQGIYGYT

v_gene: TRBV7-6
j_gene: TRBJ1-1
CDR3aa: ASSGDTYTEAF

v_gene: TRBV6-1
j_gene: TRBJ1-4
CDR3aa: ASSEFLGTGAEKLF

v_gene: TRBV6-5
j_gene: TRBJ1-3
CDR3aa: ASRKDSYSGNTIY

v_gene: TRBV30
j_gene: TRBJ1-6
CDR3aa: AWSAGSGTSSSPLH

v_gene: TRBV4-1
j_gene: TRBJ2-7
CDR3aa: ASSQGARGLAYEQY

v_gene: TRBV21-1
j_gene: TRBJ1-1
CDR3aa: ASSLGQLNTEAF

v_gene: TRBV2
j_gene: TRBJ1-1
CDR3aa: ASSLDRVATEAF

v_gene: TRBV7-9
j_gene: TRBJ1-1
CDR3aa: ASSLGQENTEAF

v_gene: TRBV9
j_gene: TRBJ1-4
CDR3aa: ASSVEAGNEKLF

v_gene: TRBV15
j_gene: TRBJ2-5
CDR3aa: ATSRGGGPNQETQY

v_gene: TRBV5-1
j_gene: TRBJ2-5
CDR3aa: ASSFDREETQY

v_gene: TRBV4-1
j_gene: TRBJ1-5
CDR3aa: ASSQTGTGVSNQPQH

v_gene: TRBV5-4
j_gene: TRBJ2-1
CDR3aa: ASRPGGYNEQF

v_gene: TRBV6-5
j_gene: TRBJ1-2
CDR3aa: ASSPGDYGYT

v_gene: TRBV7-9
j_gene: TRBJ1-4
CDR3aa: ASSKKPGQGSEKLF

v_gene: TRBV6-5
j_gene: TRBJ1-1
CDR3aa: ASSFGQGNTEAF

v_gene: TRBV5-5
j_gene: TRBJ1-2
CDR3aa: ASSLYRDSNYGYT

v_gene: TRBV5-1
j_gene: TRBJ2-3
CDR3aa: ATRTGATDTQY

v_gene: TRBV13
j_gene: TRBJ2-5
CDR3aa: ASSPGGQSVETQY

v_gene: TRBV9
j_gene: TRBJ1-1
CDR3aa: ASSVQGGLGTEAF

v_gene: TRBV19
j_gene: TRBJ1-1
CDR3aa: ATKNLGSTEAF

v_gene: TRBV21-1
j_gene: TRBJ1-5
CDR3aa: ASSKVGTGGNQPQH

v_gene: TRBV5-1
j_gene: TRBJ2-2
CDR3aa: ASSTPLGQGNTGELF

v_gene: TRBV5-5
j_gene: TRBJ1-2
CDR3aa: ASSPAGTGIYGYT

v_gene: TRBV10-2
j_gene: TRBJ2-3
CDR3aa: ASSERRTSGEGTQY

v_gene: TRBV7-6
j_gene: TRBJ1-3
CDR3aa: ASSLVSPGNTIY

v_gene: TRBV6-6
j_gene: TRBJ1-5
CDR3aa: ASRGQDYSNQPQH

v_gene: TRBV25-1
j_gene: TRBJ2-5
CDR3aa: ASSEGTSGGPGETQY

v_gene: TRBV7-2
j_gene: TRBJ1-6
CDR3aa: ASNPRGYNSPLH

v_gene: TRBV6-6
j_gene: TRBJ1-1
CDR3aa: ASSYKGDNTEAF

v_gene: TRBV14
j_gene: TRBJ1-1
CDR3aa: ASSQMRNTEAF

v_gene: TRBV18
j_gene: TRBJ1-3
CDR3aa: ASSPLRAGIPGNTIY

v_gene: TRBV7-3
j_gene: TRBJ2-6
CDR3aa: ASTQTGIGANVLT

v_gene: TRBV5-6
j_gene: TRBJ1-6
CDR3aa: ASSSDGGALGPLH

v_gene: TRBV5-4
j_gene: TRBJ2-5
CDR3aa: ASSLWTGGETQY

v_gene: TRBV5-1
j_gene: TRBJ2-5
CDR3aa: ASRGLRGAETQY

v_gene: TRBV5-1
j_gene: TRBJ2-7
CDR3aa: ASSLAGTEQY

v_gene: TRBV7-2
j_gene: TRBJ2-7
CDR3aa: ASSSNPLTSGGYEQY

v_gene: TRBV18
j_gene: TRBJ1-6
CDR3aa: ASSEAGRDNSPLH